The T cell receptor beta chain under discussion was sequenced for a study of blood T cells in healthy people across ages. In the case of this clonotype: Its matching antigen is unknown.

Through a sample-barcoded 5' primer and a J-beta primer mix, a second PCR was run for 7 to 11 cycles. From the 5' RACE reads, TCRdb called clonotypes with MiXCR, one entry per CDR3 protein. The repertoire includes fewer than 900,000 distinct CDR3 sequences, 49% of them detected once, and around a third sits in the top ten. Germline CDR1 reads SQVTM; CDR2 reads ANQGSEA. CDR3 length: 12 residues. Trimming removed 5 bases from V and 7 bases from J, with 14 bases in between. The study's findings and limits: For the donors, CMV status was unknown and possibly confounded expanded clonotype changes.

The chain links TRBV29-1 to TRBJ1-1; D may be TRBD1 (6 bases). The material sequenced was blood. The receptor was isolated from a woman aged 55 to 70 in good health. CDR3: CSVTKGGIEAFF. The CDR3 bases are TGCAGCGTTACTAAAGGGGGGATTGAAGCTTTCTTT.